Each of the 3 T cell receptor beta chains below was sequenced from the same sample in a study of blood T cell repertoires in COVID-19. Clones were read by immunoSEQ multiplex PCR, and TCRdb kept only the in-frame ones, dropping some. The table includes 52,000 or so clones, 83% detected once. Input material: peripheral blood. All receptors come from a man aged 40-49 years with acute or convalescent COVID-19.

The chain joins TRBV21-1 to TRBJ2-2; the table's D gene call, TRBD2, was not cross checked with the DNA. TRBV21-1 constitutes a pseudogene. There are 17 residues in the CDR3. The CDR3 nucleotides are TGTGCCAGCAGCAAAAGGCGCCGCCTAGCGGGATCCGGGGAGCTGTTTTTT. The encoded protein is CASSKRRRLAGSGELFF.

The rearrangement links TRBV7-2 to TRBJ2-5; 8 positions agree with TRBD1. The V and J ends lost 4 bases and 5 bases, in that order; junction bases with no gene match: 9. In germline, CDR1 is SGHTA, CDR2 FQGNSA. The CDR3 has 15 amino acids. The CDR3: CASSSRDRRVETQYF. CDR3 sequence (DNA): TGTGCCAGCAGCTCAAGGGACAGGCGTGTCGAGACCCAGTACTTC.

V and J are TRBV19 and TRBJ1-1, with no clear D. This CDR3 comprises 15 residues. Germline V gene sequence: CDR1 LNHDA, CDR2 SQIVND (reference sequence). The V end lost 7 bases, the J end lost 2 bases, and 17 bases lay between the germline ends. CDR3 loop: CASKSLSSKNTEAFF. CDR3 bases: TGTGCCAGTAAGAGCCTATCCTCGAAAAACACTGAAGCTTTCTTT.